These 20 T cell receptor beta chains were all obtained from the same sample, sequenced in a study of blood T cell repertoires in COVID-19. Assay: immunoSEQ multiplex PCR; the TCRdb copy retains only in-frame clones and omits some. The data hold around 300,000 clones, with 75% to 85% observed a single time. Material: peripheral blood. The receptor source for this set is a human donor in a cohort sampled during active COVID-19.

The chain recombines TRBV6-5 with TRBJ1-1; 10 nucleotides agree with TRBD1. Losses at the gene ends were 2 bases for V and 5 bases for J; bases not matched to a gene: 2. In germline, CDR1 is MNHEY, CDR2 SVGAGI. The CDR3 totals 14 residues. CDR3 protein: CASSYRQGATEAFF. CDR3 nucleotides: TGTGCCAGCAGTTACCGACAGGGGGCTACTGAAGCTTTCTTT.

This chain uses TRBV18 with TRBJ1-5; no firm D call. Trimming pared 6 bases from V and 2 bases from J, leaving 14 bases between. Germline V gene sequence: CDR1 KGHSH, CDR2 LQKENI. The CDR3 has 15 amino acids. In nucleotides, the CDR3 is TGTGCCAGCTCGACCGGGGTTTCGGGCAATCAGCCCCAGCATTTT. As protein: CASSTGVSGNQPQHF.

This CDR3 is CATSRVRGDTEAFF. CDR3 nucleotide sequence: TGTGCCACCAGCAGAGTACGGGGGGACACTGAAGCTTTCTTT. V is TRBV15 and J is TRBJ1-1, with a weak D call TRBD1 (5 bases). The V end was cut by 1 base, the J end by 3 bases, with 9 bases between. Germline loops: CDR1 LNHNV, CDR2 YYDKDF (reference sequence). CDR3 length: 14 residues.

V is TRBV6-5 and J is TRBJ1-6; D perhaps matches TRBD1 (5 bases). CDR3 length: 16 amino acids. Germline values: CDR1 MNHEY, CDR2 SVGAGI. Trimming shortened V by 2 bases and J by 4 bases, and 12 bases separated the two germline ends. The CDR3 is CASSYGAGGYNSPLHF. The CDR3 nucleotides read TGTGCCAGCAGTTACGGGGCGGGAGGTTATAATTCACCCCTCCACTTT.

The CDR3 nucleotides read TGTGCCAGCAGACAGGGCTCTGGGGCCAACGTCCTGACTTTC. Its protein product is CASRQGSGANVLTF. The gene calls are TRBV6-5 and TRBJ2-6; weak D call: TRBD1 (6 bases). CDR3 length: 14 amino acids. Germline CDR1 reads MNHEY; CDR2 reads SVGAGI. V was trimmed by 6 bases and J by 0 bases, leaving 6 bases between them.

The chain has TRBV10-3 and TRBJ1-5; TRBD1 aligns across 7 bases. V was pared by 6 bases and J by 3 bases, with 2 bases of the junction left unmatched. CDR3 size: 13 residues. CDR1 is ENHRY and CDR2 is SYGVKD in the germline V gene. The CDR3 DNA is TGTGCCATCAGGGACAGGTACAATCAGCCCCAGCATTTT. This translates into CAIRDRYNQPQHF.

The V gene is TRBV25-1, the J gene TRBJ2-3; D might be TRBD1 (8 bases). The CDR3 has 14 amino acids. The germline V and J ends were trimmed by 5 bases and 3 bases, with 12 bases remaining between them. Germline V lookup: CDR1 MGHDK, CDR2 SYGVNS. The CDR3 loop reads CASSQQGGTDTQYF. In nucleotides, the CDR3 is TGTGCCAGCAGTCAACAGGGGGGGACAGATACGCAGTATTTT.

The gene calls are TRBV5-6 and TRBJ1-5; TRBD1 is a possible D gene (5 bases). The V end lost 4 bases, the J end lost 0 bases, and 8 bases lay between the germline ends. The CDR3 is 14 residues long. Germline lookup yields CDR1 SGHDT and CDR2 YYEEEE. CDR3 sequence reads: CASSLQGSNQPQHF. In nucleotides, the CDR3 is TGTGCCAGCAGCCTTCAGGGTAGCAATCAGCCCCAGCATTTT.

The gene calls are TRBV18 and TRBJ1-2; 9 bases map to TRBD1. CDR3 length equals 13 residues. V shed 6 bases and J 9 bases; nucleotides not matched to a gene: 8. From germline, CDR1 is KGHSH and CDR2 LQKENI. The CDR3 region is CASSNRGRSSYTF. The CDR3 DNA follows: TGTGCCAGCTCGAACAGGGGGCGGAGTAGCTACACCTTC. Variable domain in full (rest from reference TRBV18 and TRBJ1-2): NAGVMQNPRHLVRRRGQEARLRCSPMKGHSHVYWYRQLPEEGLKFMVYLQKENIIDESGMPKERFSAEFPKEGPSILRIQQVVRGDSAAYFCASSNRGRSSYTFGSGTRLTVV.

The chain employs TRBV24-1 and TRBJ1-2; D is uncertain. The CDR3 runs to 14 residues. Germline V lookup: CDR1 KGHDR, CDR2 SFDVKD. V gave up 3 bases and J gave up 5 bases, with 12 bases separating them. The DNA of the CDR3 is TGTGCCACCAGTGATCCGGCAACGGGGTATGGCTACACCTTC. Residues: CATSDPATGYGYTF.

This clone came up a few times. V is TRBV6-1 and J is TRBJ1-5; 9 nucleotides align to TRBD1. Per the germline V gene, CDR1 is MNHNS and CDR2 is SASEGT. The J segment lost 6 bases and the V segment lost 2 bases, leaving 5 bases of the junction unmatched. CDR3 size: 15 residues. CDR3 protein: CASSERDRVGQPQHF. For the CDR3, the DNA is TGTGCCAGCAGTGAACGGGACAGGGTGGGTCAGCCCCAGCATTTT.

This clone was counted a few times. V and J are TRBV14 and TRBJ2-3, with 8 bases lining up with TRBD2. The germline gives CDR1 SGHDN, CDR2 FVKESK. V lost 4 bases, J lost 2 bases, and 5 bases stayed unmatched. The CDR3 covers 15 residues. CDR3 loop: CASSRGGGNTDTQYF. CDR3 nucleotide sequence: TGTGCCAGCAGCCGCGGCGGGGGGAACACAGATACGCAGTATTTT.

The rearrangement links TRBV6-5 to TRBJ1-4, with 7 bases fitting TRBD1. The CDR3 is 14 amino acids. Germline lookup yields CDR1 MNHEY and CDR2 SVGAGI. V gave up 5 bases and J gave up 6 bases; unmatched junction bases: 6. The CDR3 sequence is CASSMDRPHEKLFF. CDR3 in DNA: TGTGCCAGCAGTATGGACAGGCCTCATGAAAAACTGTTTTTT.

The genes are TRBV19 and TRBJ2-4; D is perhaps TRBD1 (6 bases). The CDR3 is made up of 14 amino acids. Trimming left V 9 bases short and J 2 bases short, with 14 bases between. The germline V gene encodes CDR1 LNHDA and CDR2 SQIVND (reference sequence). CDR3 sequence reads: CASQGFSPKNIQYF. The CDR3 DNA reads as TGTGCCAGCCAGGGGTTCTCCCCCAAAAACATTCAGTACTTC.

This clone was seen once. The V gene is TRBV5-6, the J gene TRBJ1-1, with TRBD1 as a possible D gene (5 bases). Trimming shortened V by 4 bases and J by 11 bases, and 18 bases separated the two germline ends. The CDR3 contains 13 residues. From germline, CDR1 is SGHDT and CDR2 YYEEEE. CDR3 coding DNA: TGTGCCAGCAGCCCGGATGGACACCCAGGGGCTTTCTTT. Protein: CASSPDGHPGAFF.

The gene calls are TRBV24-1 and TRBJ2-5, with 10 bases matching TRBD1. Germline loops: CDR1 KGHDR, CDR2 SFDVKD. Trimming at V came to 0 bases and at J to 4 bases, leaving 1 base not matched to a gene. The CDR3 has 15 amino acids. CDR3 bases: TGTGCCACCAGTGATTTGCGACAGGGGGCAGAGACCCAGTACTTC. This encodes CATSDLRQGAETQYF.

The CDR3 spells CASSVQGGIWYGYTF. CDR3 coding DNA: TGTGCCAGCAGCGTACAAGGGGGCATTTGGTATGGCTACACCTTC. V gene TRBV9 combines with J gene TRBJ1-2, with TRBD1 matching over 7 bases. The V gene's germline CDR1 is SGDLS and CDR2 YYNGEE. Losses at the gene ends were 1 base for V and 5 bases for J; bases not matched to a gene: 8. This CDR3 region has 15 residues.

The chain employs TRBV7-9 and TRBJ2-7; D ambiguous. This CDR3 has 14 residues. Per germline, CDR1 SEHNR and CDR2 FQNEAQ (reference sequence). V lost 3 bases and J 1 base, leaving 10 bases between the germline ends. The CDR3 loop reads CASSFALGSYEQYF. In DNA form, the CDR3 reads TGTGCCAGCAGCTTCGCTCTCGGGTCCTACGAGCAGTACTTC.

The count of this clone is one. The chain joins TRBV9 to TRBJ1-5, with TRBD1 identical over 7 bases. The CDR3 contains 16 residues. Germline V CDR1 and CDR2: SGDLS, YYNGEE. The junction had 12 bases not matched to a gene; V was cut back by 3 bases and J by 6 bases. The CDR3 loop reads CASSATEGGFGQPQHF. The CDR3 DNA sequence: TGTGCCAGCAGCGCCACCGAAGGGGGCTTTGGTCAGCCCCAGCATTTT.

This chain joins TRBV6-5 and TRBJ1-6; 8 nucleotides agree with TRBD1. The ends lost 6 bases at V and 9 bases at J; junction bases unmatched: 7. CDR3 length: 14 amino acids. Germline CDR1 reads MNHEY; CDR2 reads SVGAGI. The CDR3 DNA reads as TGTGCCAGCAGCCGGGGGACAGGACGTTCACCCCTCCACTTT. This gives the protein CASSRGTGRSPLHF.